This T cell receptor beta chain was captured by sequencing in a study of blood T cell repertoires in COVID-19. The assay was immunoSEQ multiplex PCR, and TCRdb's table has in-frame clones only and misses some. There are 150,000 to 200,000 clones in the sample; about 88% occur only once, and around 1.3% lies in the top ten. The sample comprised PBMCs or T cells enriched from blood (not recorded which). The sequence was obtained from a human donor with acute COVID-19. The donor label of this sample is uncertain.

CDR3 nucleotide sequence: TGTGCCGGAAAGGGGGCGCGAGAGACCCAGTACTTC. It codes for CAGKGARETQYF. V gene TRBV2 combines with J gene TRBJ2-5; the match to TRBD1 covers 7 bases. J gave up 4 bases and V 11 bases, and 7 bases lay outside the gene matches. This CDR3 is built from 12 residues. Germline lookup yields CDR1 SNHLY and CDR2 FYNNEI.